This TCR beta chain originates from a study of control samples from healthy donors and cancer patients. Here immunoSEQ multiplex PCR was the method, and the copy in TCRdb shows in-frame clones only, minus some. Of 170,000 or so clones in the sample, roughly 91% were seen once. Losses at the gene ends were 2 bases for V and 4 bases for J; bases not matched to a gene: 7. Germline values: CDR1 GTSNPN, CDR2 SVGIG (reference sequence). The CDR3 length is 14 residues. This sequence originates from a man aged 18 to 30 in good health. Sequenced: blood. The chain combines TRBV30 with TRBJ2-7; 8 bases match TRBD1. CDR3 protein: CAWSLPWTGYEQYF. CDR3 DNA: TGTGCCTGGAGTTTACCCTGGACAGGGTACGAGCAGTACTTC.